These T cell receptor beta chains were read from a single sample in a study of blood T cell repertoires in COVID-19. Method: immunoSEQ multiplex PCR; TCRdb's copy keeps in-frame clones and lacks some. Of more than 200,000 clones detected, 80% appear once; the ten largest clones hold 7% to 8.5%. The sample was PBMCs or T cells enriched from blood (not recorded which). The receptor set was obtained from a woman aged 40 to 55 with acute COVID-19. CDR3s include the opening cysteine and the closing phenylalanine or tryptophan.

V gene,CDR3 protein
TRBV12-3/TRBV12-4,CASRTQNTEAFF
TRBV7-2,CASSLGRGTYEQYF
TRBV5-1,CASSLGQYNSPLHF
TRBV2,CASSLQATDTQYF
TRBV5-1,CASSRPRASFYNEQFF
TRBV5-1,CASTRTGPADTEAFF
TRBV7-2,CASSLWISGRIGSGELFF
TRBV6-5,CASSRYDRDGGYTF
TRBV5-6,CASSWGQGDGYTF
TRBV28,CASSSRVPRNEQFF
TRBV12-3/TRBV12-4,CASRRQTNTEAFF
TRBV7-2,CASSLETGYGYTF
TRBV5-5,CASSLTGAGNTIYF
TRBV7-9,CASSDEVVDTQYF
TRBV9,CASSTQPGQLNTEAFF
TRBV11-2,CASSRPAGGNTIYF
TRBV2,CASSETGMSTGELFF
TRBV18,CASSPPYTNTGELFF
TRBV6-2/TRBV6-3,CASSSPGQGSYGYTF
TRBV28,CASSLERQFNQPQHF
TRBV19,CASSGRQGREKLFF
TRBV30,CARGGRGRMNTEAFF
TRBV9,CASYPGLAGDGELFF
TRBV9,CASSATGTLGYTF
TRBV7-2,CASSPGGGPLQTQHF
TRBV5-6,CASSLGQGGTEAFF
TRBV28,CASAEHTGAIYNSPLHF